This passage covers 24 T cell receptor beta chains from one sample sequenced in a study of cytomegalovirus exposure and HLA in healthy donors. PCR amplification relied on 60 Vbeta primers (plus 13 Jbeta primers). The table came from immunoSEQ multiplex PCR; TCRdb's copy has only in-frame clones and leaves some out. The table records about 100,000 clones, 74% of them present only once. Sequencing input: PBMCs. The receptors were gathered from a woman in her forties in good health and CMV-seropositive.

The chain has TRBV5-6 and TRBJ1-3; D is unclear. The CDR3 contains 19 residues. The germline V gene encodes CDR1 SGHDT and CDR2 YYEEEE. V was shortened by 2 bases and J by 0 bases, with 21 bases between the two germline ends. The CDR3 sequence: CASSFFRLSSWASGNTIYF. The CDR3, as DNA: TGTGCCAGCAGCTTTTTTCGTCTTTCTTCCTGGGCCTCTGGAAACACCATATATTTT.

The chain uses TRBV5-4 and TRBJ2-1, with 9 nucleotides matching TRBD1. This CDR3 has 14 amino acids. CDR1 and CDR2 (germline): SGHNT, YYREEE (reference sequence). Trimming took 4 bases from V and 7 from J; bases not matched to a gene: 6. The DNA for the CDR3 is TGTGCCAGCAGCAAAGGACAGGGGAAAAATGAGCAGTTCTTC. Residues: CASSKGQGKNEQFF.

This chain uses TRBV7-2 with TRBJ2-7; 7 bases fit TRBD1. This CDR3 has 15 amino acids. With V trimmed by 1 base and J by 4 bases, 7 bases remained unmatched. Germline CDR1 SGHTA, CDR2 FQGNSA. CDR3 sequence (DNA): TGTGCCAGCAGCTTAGGCCAGACAGGGTTTTACGAGCAGTACTTC. This translates into CASSLGQTGFYEQYF.

This chain uses TRBV6-1 with TRBJ1-1; D gene ambiguous. Germline V CDR1 and CDR2: MNHNS, SASEGT. V was clipped by 6 bases and J by 6 bases, with 14 bases between them. The CDR3 is made up of 13 amino acids. Here the CDR3 reads CASRATEVSEAFF. The CDR3 coding sequence is TGTGCCAGCAGGGCGACGGAGGTTTCTGAAGCTTTCTTT.

Only a few counts were recorded for this clone. The chain recombines TRBV11-3 with TRBJ2-1, with 7 nucleotides matching TRBD2. Germline-derived CDR1 and CDR2 are SGHNT and YENEEA. The CDR3 has 16 amino acids. J lost 5 bases, V lost 6 bases, and 13 bases had no gene match. The CDR3, as DNA: TGTGCCAGCAGTTCAGCAGAAGCGGGGCTCAACAATGAGCAGTTCTTC. Its protein product is CASSSAEAGLNNEQFF.

The genes are TRBV9 and TRBJ2-2, with TRBD2 matching over 10 bases. The V gene's germline CDR1 is SGDLS and CDR2 YYNGEE. CDR3 length: 14 residues. Trimming removed 6 bases from V and 4 bases from J; junction bases left unmatched: 3. CDR3 sequence reads: CASTSGGVTGELFF. The CDR3 DNA reads TGTGCCAGCACGAGCGGGGGGGTCACCGGGGAGCTGTTTTTT.

V usage is TRBV9 and J usage is TRBJ2-5, with 7 bases fitting TRBD2. The CDR3 is 14 residues long. From germline, CDR1 is SGDLS and CDR2 YYNGEE. V lost 0 bases to trimming and J lost 5 bases; unmatched junction nucleotides: 4. CDR3 in DNA: TGTGCCAGCAGCGTAGACGGTAGCGGGGAGACCCAGTACTTC. Translating it yields CASSVDGSGETQYF.

This chain's CDR3 is CASSRHREGYGYTF. CDR3 DNA: TGTGCCAGCAGCCGCCACAGGGAGGGCTATGGCTACACCTTC. The chain joins TRBV28 to TRBJ1-2, with D possibly matching TRBD1 (6 bases). The V end lost 6 bases, the J end lost 4 bases, and 15 bases lay between the germline ends. The CDR3 totals 14 residues. CDR1 is MDHEN, CDR2 SYDVKM, per germline.

J is TRBJ2-7 and V is TRBV4-1; 12 bases map to TRBD2. Trimming at V came to 6 bases and at J to 3 bases, leaving 6 bases not matched to a gene. This CDR3 comprises 15 residues. Germline values: CDR1 MGHRA, CDR2 YSYEKL. CDR3 residues: CASRLTSGGYYEQYF. DNA of the CDR3: TGCGCCAGCAGGCTTACTAGCGGGGGGTACTACGAGCAGTACTTC.

This sequence joins TRBV30 and TRBJ2-1, with 9 bases matching TRBD2. Looked up from germline, CDR1 is GTSNPN and CDR2 is SVGIG (reference sequence). This CDR3 has 14 residues. V lost 4 bases to trimming and J lost 7 bases; unmatched junction nucleotides: 8. CDR3 DNA: TGTGCCTGGAAATGGAGCGGGGGGTCGAATGAGCAGTTCTTC. Translated: CAWKWSGGSNEQFF.

The chain uses TRBV5-1 and TRBJ1-1; a weak D match, TRBD1 (5 bases). Per germline, CDR1 SGHRS and CDR2 YFSETQ. This CDR3 has 15 amino acids. V shed 1 base and J shed 0 bases, with 10 bases lying between them. For the CDR3, the DNA is TGCGCCAGCAGCTTGAGAGGGACTCTGAACACTGAAGCTTTCTTT. This translates into CASSLRGTLNTEAFF.

The sample holds a few counts of this clone. This sequence joins TRBV6-4 and TRBJ2-1, with 12 nucleotides matching TRBD2. The CDR3 covers 15 residues. From germline, CDR1 is MRHNA and CDR2 SNTAGT. V gave up 5 bases and J gave up 9 bases; unmatched junction bases: 8. CDR3 in DNA: TGTGCCAGCAGTCCTAGCGGGGGGGCGGCCGGTGAGCAGTTCTTC. This translates into CASSPSGGAAGEQFF.

This chain connects TRBV23-1 to TRBJ2-7; 7 bases are a match to TRBD1. TRBV23-1 is placed among ORFs of uncertain function. The CDR3 is 16 amino acids. V lost 0 bases to trimming and J lost 1 base; unmatched junction nucleotides: 6. CDR3 in amino acids: CASSQSGQGESYEQYF. CDR3 sequence (DNA): TGCGCCAGCAGTCAATCGGGGCAGGGGGAATCCTACGAGCAGTACTTC.

In this sample, this clone turned up once. The chain has TRBV7-9 and TRBJ1-5; no definite D call. The CDR3 is made up of 12 amino acids. V was trimmed by 4 bases and J by 4 bases, leaving 5 bases between them. The germline CDR1 and CDR2 sequences are SEHNR and FQNEAQ (reference sequence). The CDR3 DNA is TGTGCCAGCAGCTCTCTAAATCAGCCCCAGCATTTT. Translated: CASSSLNQPQHF.

The chain couples TRBV29-1 to TRBJ2-2; 8 bases map to TRBD2. The length of the CDR3 is 15 residues. V dropped 1 base and J dropped 1; count of bases not matched to a gene: 2. Per germline, CDR1 SQVTM and CDR2 ANQGSEA. The CDR3 loop is CSVEGLAGNTGELFF. CDR3 nucleotides: TGCAGCGTTGAAGGGCTAGCGGGGAACACCGGGGAGCTGTTTTTT.

This rearrangement joins TRBV18 to TRBJ2-2; D is perhaps TRBD2 (6 bases). Germline CDR1 KGHSH, CDR2 LQKENI. V shed 0 bases and J shed 4 bases, with 9 bases lying between them. The CDR3 runs to 15 residues. CDR3 loop: CASSPPGGLTGELFF. The CDR3 DNA sequence: TGTGCCAGCTCACCACCGGGGGGACTCACCGGGGAGCTGTTTTTT.

This clone showed up just once. The CDR3 protein is CASSLGQRLSYEQYF. In DNA form, the CDR3 reads TGTGCCAGCAGCTTGGGCCAGAGACTTTCCTACGAGCAGTACTTC. The V call is TRBV5-6, the J call TRBJ2-7; D gene uncertain. CDR1 is SGHDT, CDR2 YYEEEE, per germline. The CDR3 is made up of 15 amino acids. The ends were cut back, 0 bases at V and 1 base at J, with 11 bases in the middle.

Only a few counts were recorded for this clone. The chain recombines TRBV19 with TRBJ1-6, with 10 bases aligning to TRBD1. CDR3 length: 15 residues. The V gene's germline CDR1 is LNHDA and CDR2 SQIVND (reference sequence). J lost 8 bases, V lost 2 bases, and 3 bases had no gene match. CDR3 amino acids: CASSIRGTGDSPLHF. DNA of the CDR3: TGTGCCAGTAGTATAAGGGGGACAGGGGATTCACCCCTCCACTTT.

This chain connects TRBV7-3 to TRBJ1-1, with a possible D match to TRBD1 (5 bases). CDR3 length: 13 amino acids. The germline gives CDR1 SGHTA, CDR2 FQGTGA. Trimming stripped 6 bases from V and 1 base from J, with 9 bases between. CDR3 sequence reads: CASRYDRNTEAFF. The CDR3 bases are TGTGCCAGCAGGTACGACAGGAACACTGAAGCTTTCTTT. Full variable domain (outside the CDR3, taken from reference TRBV7-3 and TRBJ1-1): GAGVSQTPSNKVTEKGKYVELRCDPISGHTALYWYRQSLGQGPEFLIYFQGTGAADDSGLPNDRFFAVRPEGSVSTLKIQRTERGDSAVYLCASRYDRNTEAFFGQGTRLTVV.

The chain couples TRBV2 to TRBJ1-4; 8 bases align to TRBD1. CDR3 size: 12 residues. After removal of 6 bases from V and 8 bases from J, the junction contained 2 bases not matched to a gene. CDR1 SNHLY and CDR2 FYNNEI come from the germline V gene. CDR3 sequence: CASRTGVEKLFF. The CDR3 region has the DNA TGTGCCAGCAGGACAGGGGTCGAAAAACTGTTTTTT.

This clone was seen only a few times. The chain links TRBV4-1 to TRBJ1-4; D is unclear. CDR1 and CDR2 (germline): MGHRA, YSYEKL. Trimming removed 0 bases from V and 1 base from J, with 9 bases in between. The CDR3 is 16 amino acids. The CDR3 loop is CASSQDSPVTNEKLFF. The DNA of the CDR3 is TGCGCCAGCAGCCAAGATTCACCAGTAACTAATGAAAAACTGTTTTTT.

V is TRBV30 and J is TRBJ1-1; 9 positions match TRBD1. This CDR3 comprises 14 residues. Germline-derived CDR1 and CDR2 are GTSNPN and SVGIG (reference sequence). Losses at the gene ends were 0 bases for V and 6 bases for J; bases not matched to a gene: 5. The CDR3 spells CAWSVQGQGPEAFF. DNA of the CDR3: TGTGCCTGGAGTGTACAGGGACAGGGTCCTGAAGCTTTCTTT.

V and J are TRBV7-3 and TRBJ2-2, with D possibly being TRBD1 (5 bases). The CDR3 length is 15 residues. Deletions cut 7 bases from V and 2 bases from J, with 14 bases between. The germline V gene has CDR1 SGHTA and CDR2 FQGTGA. CDR3 loop: CASTPQGSNTGELFF. In nucleotides, the CDR3 is TGTGCCAGCACCCCCCAGGGCTCCAACACCGGGGAGCTGTTTTTT.

This rearrangement joins TRBV14 to TRBJ1-3; D unclear. This CDR3 spans 13 amino acids. Germline V lookup: CDR1 SGHDN, CDR2 FVKESK. Between the trimmed V and J ends, which lost 3 bases and 0 bases, there was a span of 3 bases. The CDR3 nucleotides are TGTGCCAGCAGCCAGAGCTCTGGAAACACCATATATTTT. Translating gives CASSQSSGNTIYF.